This T cell receptor (beta chain) comes out of a study of T cells in Graves' hyperthyroidism and ophthalmopathy (dated by TCRdb to between 2019 and 2020). At the level of the whole study: A discovery cohort of about 95 patients, about 40 with Graves' ophthalmopathy and fewer than 65 with stable Graves' hyperthyroidism, was used to find distinguishing TCR V-J signatures. The paper describes TCR Vbeta CDR3 sequencing of about 140 peripheral blood samples, made up of 43 ophthalmopathy patients, some 80 hyperthyroidism patients and 17 progressor patients. An independent validation cohort of 18 to 20 hyperthyroidism patients and 15 or so patients who later progressed to ophthalmopathy tested prospective prediction of ophthalmopathy. After sampling, hyperthyroidism patients received methimazole starting at 30 mg daily, and ophthalmopathy patients received high-dose intravenous methylprednisolone. The 100 discovery patients were divided at random into training and test sets in a 7:3 ratio. The study also compared thyroid tissue and blood T-cell repertoires from 6 or 7 Graves' hyperthyroidism patients.

TCR beta CDR3 regions were amplified from RNA transcripts. The TCR CDR3 was subjected to a first round of RT-PCR using the HTBI primer set and the Qiagen OneStep RT-PCR kit. A second multiplex PCR round built the libraries, followed by size selection and purification. Libraries were sequenced paired-end with 100 bp reads on an Illumina HiSeq2000. In the authors' own workflow: Raw data were processed with SOAPnuke, discarding reads with adapters, uncalled bases, mean Phred below 15, or no exact constant-primer or identifier match. High-quality paired reads were merged using COPE v1.2.5, and each unique nucleotide sequence was defined as a clonotype. Clonotypes were aligned to IMGT TRBV, TRBD and TRBJ reference segments using MiTCR v1.1. The analysis included only V-J combinations with a frequency above 0.0001, which together covered approximately 99% of the repertoires. The TCS score was defined as the ratio of F50 (clonal expansion) to E x V (chaos), calculated using BLOSUM62-based TCRdist between CDR3 peptides within each V-J. Welch's t-statistics and random forest reduced several hundred V-J features to under 15, which were used in a naive Bayes classifier (R e1071). The Morisita-Horn index was used to measure how similar the thyroid and blood repertoires were. TCRdb reprocessed the public reads (quality trimming at Q25 with fastp, clone calling with MiXCR) and kept in-frame beta chains. Entries are consolidated by CDR3 protein sequence, retaining the most common genes and DNA. These V and J calls originate from TCRdb's pipeline instead of the authors' own analysis. The sample yields 650,000 to 800,000 distinct CDR3 sequences; over 40% were counted once. Jointly, the top ten make up less than 9.5% of the sample.

Patients with uncontrolled infections, other autoimmune diseases, pregnancy or lactation were excluded. Diagnoses were established on the basis of clinical symptoms, serum thyroxine and TRAb, thyroid ultrasound, and orbital computed tomography. Total RNA was extracted with Trizol reagent, and quality was checked on an Agilent 2100 Bioanalyzer. CDR1 and CDR2 are read off the germline V gene as ENHRY and SYGVKD. From its cysteine to its phenylalanine, the CDR3 spans 17 amino acids. The read is trimmed to its CDR3 DNA, 51 bases read in frame from base 1. What the authors observed across the whole study: No statistical method was used to set the sample size in advance, and investigators knew the group allocation. In validation, the model predicted progression to ophthalmopathy a median of 6.5 months before onset, with about 70% sensitivity and 72.22% specificity. Most expanded thyroid clonotypes (frequency above 0.001) were also found in blood, which suggests that blood repertoires may mirror thyroid immune responses. In cross-validation, a model built on a 13 V-J signature told ophthalmopathy apart from stable hyperthyroidism with 85% to 90% sensitivity and approximately 81% specificity, and in testing the same model reached 80%/75%.

This clonotype was seen a few times. The clone's antigen remains unknown. A junction boundary mismatches the germline segment, possibly from a read error. Here the chain combines TRBV10-3 and TRBJ1-6, with a tentative D gene TRBD1 over 5 matching bases. The specimen sequenced was peripheral blood or thyroid tissue (not recorded which). This TCR came from an adult man with Graves' disease, either hyperthyroidism or ophthalmopathy (not recorded which). The DNA is as follows: TGTGCCAGCAGTGACTCACAGGCAGCGGTCTATAATTCACCCCTCCACTTT. The encoded protein is CASSDSQAAVYNSPLHF.